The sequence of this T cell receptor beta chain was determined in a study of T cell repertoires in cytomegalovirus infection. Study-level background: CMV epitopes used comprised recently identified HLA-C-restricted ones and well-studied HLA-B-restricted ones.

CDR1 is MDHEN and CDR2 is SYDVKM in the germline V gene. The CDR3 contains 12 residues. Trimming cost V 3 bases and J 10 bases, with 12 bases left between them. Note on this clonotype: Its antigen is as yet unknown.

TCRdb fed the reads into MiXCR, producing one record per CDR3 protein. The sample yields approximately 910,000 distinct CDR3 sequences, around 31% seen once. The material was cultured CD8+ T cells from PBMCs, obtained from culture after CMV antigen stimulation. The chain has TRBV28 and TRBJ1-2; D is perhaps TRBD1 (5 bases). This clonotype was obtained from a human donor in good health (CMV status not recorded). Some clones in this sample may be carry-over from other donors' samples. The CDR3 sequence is CASSFSGNDYTF. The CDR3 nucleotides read TGTGCCAGCAGTTTCTCAGGGAACGACTACACCTTC.